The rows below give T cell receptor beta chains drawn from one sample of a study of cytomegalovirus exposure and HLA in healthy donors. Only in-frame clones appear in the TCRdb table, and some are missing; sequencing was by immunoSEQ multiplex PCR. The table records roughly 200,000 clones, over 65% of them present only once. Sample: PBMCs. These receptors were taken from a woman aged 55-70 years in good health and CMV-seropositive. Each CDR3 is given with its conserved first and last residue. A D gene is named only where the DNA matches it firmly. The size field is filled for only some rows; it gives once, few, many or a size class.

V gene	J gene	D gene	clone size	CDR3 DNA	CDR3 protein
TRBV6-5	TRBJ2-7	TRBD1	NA	TGTGCCAGCAGTCGCACAGGGGATTTCTACGAGCAGTACTTC	CASSRTGDFYEQYF
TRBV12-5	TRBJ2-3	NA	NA	TGTGCTAGTGGCCCCGGGACAGATACGCAGTATTTT	CASGPGTDTQYF
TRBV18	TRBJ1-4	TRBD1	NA	TGTGCCAGCTCACCCGGGACAGAGGATGAAAAACTGTTTTTT	CASSPGTEDEKLFF
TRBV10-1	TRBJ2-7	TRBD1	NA	TGCGCCAGCAGTAATACAGGGGGCTCCGCCTCCTACGAGCAGTACTTC	CASSNTGGSASYEQYF
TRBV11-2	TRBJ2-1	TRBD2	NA	TGTGCCAGCAGCTTAGGGACTAGCGGGAGGTACAATGAGCAGTTCTTC	CASSLGTSGRYNEQFF
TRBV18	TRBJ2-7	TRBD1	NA	TGTGCCAGCTCATCCCGGACAGGGGGCATCTACGAGCAGTACTTC	CASSSRTGGIYEQYF
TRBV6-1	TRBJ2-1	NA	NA	TGTGCCAGCAGTGGAGCGGGCAGCTACAATGAGCAGTTCTTC	CASSGAGSYNEQFF
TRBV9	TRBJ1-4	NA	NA	TGTGCCAGCAGCGTAGCAGGCAGAGTAAATGAAAAACTGTTTTTT	CASSVAGRVNEKLFF
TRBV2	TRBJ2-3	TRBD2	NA	TGTGCCAGCATGCCGGGACTAGCGGTTAGCACAGATACGCAGTATTTT	CASMPGLAVSTDTQYF
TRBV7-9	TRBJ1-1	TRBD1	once	TGTGCCAGCAGCTTAGGATGGGACAGAAAAATAATGAACACTGAAGCTTTCTTT	CASSLGWDRKIMNTEAFF
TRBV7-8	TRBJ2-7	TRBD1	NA	TGTGCCAGCAGCTTAGACGGGACAGGGTATGAGCAGTACTTC	CASSLDGTGYEQYF
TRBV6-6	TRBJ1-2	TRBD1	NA	TGTGCCAGCAGTTTGGGACAGGAGAATGGCTACACCTTC	CASSLGQENGYTF
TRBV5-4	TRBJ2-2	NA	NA	TGTGCCAGCAGCTTGCTGAACACCGGGGAGCTGTTTTTT	CASSLLNTGELFF
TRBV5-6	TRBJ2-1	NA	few	TGTGCCAGCAGCTTGGCAGGAATTTGGAACAATGAGCAGTTCTTC	CASSLAGIWNNEQFF
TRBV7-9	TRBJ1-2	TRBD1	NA	TGTGCCAGCAGCTTAGGGACAGGGGGCGTCTATGGCTACACCTTC	CASSLGTGGVYGYTF
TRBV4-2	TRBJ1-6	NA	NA	TGTGCCAGCAGCCAAGACTACCGACATAATAATTCACCCCTCCACTTT	CASSQDYRHNNSPLHF
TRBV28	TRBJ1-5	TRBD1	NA	TGTGCCAGCAGTCTTGGGGACAGTCCCCAGCATTTT	CASSLGDSPQHF
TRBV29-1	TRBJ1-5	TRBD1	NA	TGCAGCGTTGAAGTGACAGGGGATCAGCCCCAGCATTTT	CSVEVTGDQPQHF
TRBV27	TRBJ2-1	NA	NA	TGTGCCAGCAGTCGCGCAGGGGGGTGGAACAATGAGCAGTTCTTC	CASSRAGGWNNEQFF
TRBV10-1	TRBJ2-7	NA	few	TGCGCCAGCAGTGTTACAGGGTTCTCTCTCCAGTACTTC	CASSVTGFSLQYF
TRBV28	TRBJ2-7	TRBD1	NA	TGTGCCAGCAGCGAGACAGGGCCTCTAGTTGTATTCTTC	CASSETGPLVVFF
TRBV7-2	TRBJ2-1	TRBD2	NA	TGTGCCAGCTCCCTAAGGGCGAGCGGGGGGGCAGGGGAGCAGTTCTTC	CASSLRASGGAGEQFF
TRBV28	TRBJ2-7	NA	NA	TGTGCCAGCAGTTTATGGGACAAGCTAGAGCAGTACTTC	CASSLWDKLEQYF
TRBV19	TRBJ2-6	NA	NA	TGTGCCAGTAAAACAAGGAGCTCTGGGGCCAACGGCCTGACTTTC	CASKTRSSGANGLTF
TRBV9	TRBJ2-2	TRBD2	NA	TGTGCCAGCAGCGCCCCCTGGACTAGCGGCAGACCCCCACTCACCGGGGAGCTGTTTTTT	CASSAPWTSGRPPLTGELFF
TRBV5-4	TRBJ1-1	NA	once	TGTGCCAGCAGCTCGAGGTTTGAAGCTTTCTTT	CASSSRFEAFF
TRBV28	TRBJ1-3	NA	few	TGTGCCAGCAGTGTACAGGGTTTTAGCGACACCATATATTTT	CASSVQGFSDTIYF
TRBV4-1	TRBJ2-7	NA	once	TGCGCCAGCAGCCAGACCTCTGCAGGGTACGAGCAGTACTTC	CASSQTSAGYEQYF
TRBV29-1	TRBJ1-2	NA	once	TGCAGCGTTGTGCAGGTCGGCCTCCTCTATGGCTACACCTTC	CSVVQVGLLYGYTF
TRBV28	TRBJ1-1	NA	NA	TGTGCCACTTTAGGGGGTTCCACTGAAGCTTTCTTT	CATLGGSTEAFF
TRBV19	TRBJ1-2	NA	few	TGTGCCACCATCCGAAGTGGGGCCACTAACTATGGCTACACCTTC	CATIRSGATNYGYTF
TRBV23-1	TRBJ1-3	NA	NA	TGCGCCAGTCAGACGGGCGGAGGCGGCACCATATATTTT	CASQTGGGGTIYF
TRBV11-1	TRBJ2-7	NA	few	TGTGCCAGCAGCTTAGGTCCTGCGTTCTACGAGCAGTACTTC	CASSLGPAFYEQYF
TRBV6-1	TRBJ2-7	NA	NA	TGTGCCAGCAGTGAAGCAACTATCGTAGGAGCCAAGCTCTACGAGCAGTACTTC	CASSEATIVGAKLYEQYF
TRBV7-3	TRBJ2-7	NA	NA	TGTGCCAGCAGCTTAGGAGGTGGCGGGGCTTCCTACGAGCAGTACTTC	CASSLGGGGASYEQYF
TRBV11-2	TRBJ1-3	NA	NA	TGTGCCAGCAGCCCGTTCTCGAACACCATATATTTT	CASSPFSNTIYF
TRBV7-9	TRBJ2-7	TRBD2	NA	TGTGCCAGCAGCTCCCCCCCGGCTAGCGGCGGCGAGCAGTACTTC	CASSSPPASGGEQYF
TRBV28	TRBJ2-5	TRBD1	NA	TGTGCCAGCAGTTCGGGACAGTCGCAAGAGACCCAGTACTTC	CASSSGQSQETQYF
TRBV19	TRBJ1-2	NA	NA	TGTGCCAGTACCTCCTGGAGGGCTGGCTACACCTTC	CASTSWRAGYTF
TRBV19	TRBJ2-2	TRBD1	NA	TGTGCCAGTTACCAGGGACAGGCGAACACCGGGGAGCTGTTTTTT	CASYQGQANTGELFF
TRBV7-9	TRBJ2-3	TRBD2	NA	TGTGCCAGCAGCTTAAGGTCCCCGGGAGGTCGCACAGATACGCAGTATTTT	CASSLRSPGGRTDTQYF
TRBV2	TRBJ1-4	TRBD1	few	TGTGCCAGCACCGGGACAGAGAATGAAAAACTGTTTTTT	CASTGTENEKLFF
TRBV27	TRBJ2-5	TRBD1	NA	TGTGCCAGCAGTTTTGGGTCCGGGACAGCTGAAGAGACCCAGTACTTC	CASSFGSGTAEETQYF
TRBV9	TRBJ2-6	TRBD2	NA	TGTGCCAGCAGCGTTTCTAGCGGGTTTTTCCGAGGGGCCAACGGCCTGACTTTC	CASSVSSGFFRGANGLTF
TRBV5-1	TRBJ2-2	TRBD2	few	TGCGCCAGCAGCCTTAGCGGGAGCGTAACCGGGGAGCTGTTTTTT	CASSLSGSVTGELFF
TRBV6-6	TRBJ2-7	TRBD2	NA	TGTGCCAGCAGACCTAGCGGGAGTCACGAGCAGTACTTC	CASRPSGSHEQYF
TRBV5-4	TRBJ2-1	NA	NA	TGTGCCAGCAGCCCGGGAGAGAAAAGCAATGAGCAGTTCTTC	CASSPGEKSNEQFF
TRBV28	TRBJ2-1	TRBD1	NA	TGTGCCAGCAGTTTAAGGCCAGGGGGCGGGATTGAGCAGTTCTTC	CASSLRPGGGIEQFF
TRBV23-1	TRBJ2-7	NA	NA	TGCGCCAGCAGTCAATCGGGCAACGAGCAGTACTTC	CASSQSGNEQYF
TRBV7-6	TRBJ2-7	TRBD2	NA	TGTGCCAGCACCCGGACTAGCGGGGGATACGAGCAGTACTTC	CASTRTSGGYEQYF